Below are 26 T cell receptor beta chains sequenced from a single sample in a study of shared T cell receptors in the human thymus. The method was immunoSEQ multiplex PCR; TCRdb's version includes in-frame clones alone and lacks a portion of them. The sample contains around 65,000 clones, roughly 95% of which appear only once. Sequenced: thymocytes. These receptor sequences come from a human donor.

This sequence joins TRBV7-9 and TRBJ2-7; D not certain. The V end lost 2 bases, the J end lost 5 bases, and 10 bases lay between the germline ends. The CDR3 is made up of 13 amino acids. Germline V CDR1 and CDR2: SEHNR, FQNEAQ (reference sequence). As DNA, the CDR3 is TGTGCCAGCAGCTTAAGTTGGTCCCACGAGCAGTACTTC. It translates to CASSLSWSHEQYF.

The chain links TRBV4-2 to TRBJ1-1, with D hard to call. CDR1 and CDR2 (germline): LGHNA, YNFKEQ. The CDR3 is 17 amino acids. The ends were cut back, 0 bases at V and 1 base at J, with 15 bases in the middle. CDR3 sequence: CASSQENGGDTNTEAFF. DNA for the CDR3: TGTGCCAGCAGCCAAGAGAATGGTGGCGACACGAACACTGAAGCTTTCTTT.

The gene calls are TRBV5-8 and TRBJ2-1; TRBD1 might be the D (6 bases). Germline V gene lookup returns CDR1 SGHTS and CDR2 YDEGEE. The germline V and J ends were trimmed by 3 bases and 12 bases, with 22 bases remaining between them. The length of the CDR3 is 15 residues. CDR3 loop: CASSWGQDKDKGQFF. CDR3 nucleotides: TGTGCCAGCAGCTGGGGACAAGATAAGGATAAAGGGCAGTTCTTC.

The rearrangement joins TRBV4-1 to TRBJ2-4, with TRBD2 matching 9 bases. This CDR3 is 15 amino acids long. The germline gives CDR1 MGHRA, CDR2 YSYEKL. Trimming removed 3 bases from V and 3 bases from J; junction bases left unmatched: 3. The CDR3 DNA reads as TGCGCCAGCAGCCACGGCGGGGGGGACAAAAACATTCAGTACTTC. Its translation is CASSHGGGDKNIQYF.

The rearrangement links TRBV7-2 to TRBJ2-3; 12 bases are shared with TRBD1. The V gene end was trimmed by 4 bases and the J gene end by 3 bases; junction bases not matched to a gene: 14. Per the germline V gene, CDR1 is SGHTA and CDR2 is FQGNSA. The CDR3 consists of 19 residues. Here the CDR3 DNA reads TGTGCCAGCAGCTCACACCTACCCGGGACAGGGGGCAAGACAGATACGCAGTATTTT. It translates to CASSSHLPGTGGKTDTQYF.

The genes are TRBV4-1 and TRBJ2-3; D is ambiguous. The V and J ends lost 0 bases and 3 bases respectively, with 7 bases between them. CDR1 and CDR2 from the germline V gene are MGHRA and YSYEKL. The CDR3 loop spans 14 amino acids. The CDR3 region is CASSQDPLTDTQYF. Written as DNA, the CDR3 is TGCGCCAGCAGCCAAGATCCCCTTACAGATACGCAGTATTTT.

In nucleotides, the CDR3 is TGTGCCAGCAGCGAAAAGCCGGGACAGGCCTATGGCTACACCTTC. It codes for CASSEKPGQAYGYTF. V is TRBV28 and J is TRBJ1-2; 8 bases fit TRBD1. V lost 6 bases and J lost 4; bases outside the gene matches: 10. CDR1 MDHEN and CDR2 SYDVKM come from the germline V gene. The CDR3 is made up of 15 amino acids.

This rearrangement joins TRBV11-3 to TRBJ2-3, with D perhaps TRBD1 (6 bases). CDR3 length equals 15 residues. Trimming cost V 5 bases and J 1 base, with 13 bases left between them. CDR1 and CDR2 (germline): SGHNT, YENEEA. The CDR3 DNA is TGTGCCAGCAGCCCCCGGACAGCAGGCACAGATACGCAGTATTTT. This codes for CASSPRTAGTDTQYF.

The chain joins TRBV29-1 to TRBJ2-5, with D perhaps matching TRBD1 or TRBD2 (5 bases each). Germline loops: CDR1 SQVTM, CDR2 ANQGSEA. This CDR3 spans 14 amino acids. Trimming took off 5 bases at V and 0 bases at J, with 13 bases between the two ends. The chain's CDR3 is CSVPNGTHQETQYF. The CDR3 region has the DNA TGCAGCGTTCCTAACGGGACCCACCAAGAGACCCAGTACTTC.

The chain joins TRBV5-1 to TRBJ2-3; 9 nucleotides align to TRBD2. This CDR3 comprises 17 residues. CDR1 is SGHRS and CDR2 is YFSETQ in the germline V gene. With 2 bases clipped from V and 4 bases from J, the junction kept 11 bases outside the gene matches. CDR3 residues: CASSFSSGDLGADTQYF. Here the CDR3 DNA reads TGCGCCAGCAGCTTTTCTAGCGGGGATCTAGGCGCAGATACGCAGTATTTT.

This clone has just one count. The chain recombines TRBV2 with TRBJ1-1; weak D call: TRBD1 (5 bases). V was cut by 4 bases and J by 1 base, with 7 bases left in between. CDR3 size: 13 residues. In germline, CDR1 is SNHLY, CDR2 FYNNEI. The CDR3 reads CASSGQGNTEAFF. In DNA, the CDR3 is TGTGCCAGCAGTGGGCAGGGGAACACTGAAGCTTTCTTT.

The chain has TRBV6-1 and TRBJ2-2; D call uncertain. Germline CDR1 is MNHNS and CDR2 is SASEGT. The CDR3 runs to 13 residues. V was clipped by 9 bases and J by 1 base, with 9 bases between them. The CDR3 DNA follows: TGTGCCAGAGACCGCCTGAACACCGGGGAGCTGTTTTTT. The encoded protein is CARDRLNTGELFF.

This chain joins TRBV28 and TRBJ1-5; D ambiguous. CDR3 length: 17 residues. Trimming took off 3 bases at V and 2 bases at J, with 17 bases between the two ends. CDR1 is MDHEN, CDR2 SYDVKM, per germline. The CDR3 coding sequence is TGTGCCAGCAGTTTTCTCCCCGGACTCTCGGGCAATCAGCCCCAGCATTTT. Encoded protein: CASSFLPGLSGNQPQHF. Using reference TRBV28 and TRBJ1-5 for the parts outside the CDR3, the full variable domain is DVKVTQSSRYLVKRTGEKVFLECVQDMDHENMFWYRQDPGLGLRLIYFSYDVKMKEKGDIPEGYSVSREKKERFSLILESASTNQTSMYLCASSFLPGLSGNQPQHFGDGTRLSIL.

This chain uses TRBV5-1 with TRBJ2-5; D unresolved. Germline V gives CDR1 SGHRS, CDR2 YFSETQ. The CDR3 length is 11 residues. V lost 3 bases to trimming and J lost 5 bases, with 5 bases between them. This chain's CDR3 is CASSSLETQYF. Written as DNA, the CDR3 is TGCGCCAGCAGCTCTTTGGAGACCCAGTACTTC.

This CDR3 reads CASSLPLHNEQFF. Here the CDR3 DNA reads TGTGCCAGCAGCTTACCACTACACAATGAGCAGTTCTTC. The gene calls are TRBV11-2 and TRBJ2-1; D uncertain. Trimming took 2 bases from V and 5 from J, leaving 7 bases between them. The CDR3 totals 13 residues. Germline V CDR1 and CDR2: SGHAT, FQNNGV.

V and J are TRBV19 and TRBJ1-5, with a possible D match to TRBD1 (6 bases). In germline, CDR1 is LNHDA, CDR2 SQIVND (reference sequence). The V end was cut by 3 bases, the J end by 7 bases, with 28 bases between. The CDR3 consists of 19 residues. The CDR3: CASSIGGQQHRHGEQPQHF. The CDR3 DNA is TGTGCCAGTAGTATTGGGGGCCAACAACACAGGCACGGGGAACAGCCCCAGCATTTT.

The V call is TRBV27, the J call TRBJ1-1, with 10 bases matching TRBD1. The CDR3 spans 18 residues. The ends lost 6 bases at V and 4 bases at J; junction bases unmatched: 17. Germline V CDR1 and CDR2: MNHEY, SMNVEV (reference sequence). CDR3: CASSPNLRDRGLGTEAFF. In DNA form, the CDR3 reads TGTGCCAGCAGCCCTAACCTCCGGGACAGGGGTTTGGGCACTGAAGCTTTCTTT.

This clone is a singleton in its sample. V is TRBV5-6 and J is TRBJ1-6; weak D call: TRBD1 (5 bases). The germline V gene encodes CDR1 SGHDT and CDR2 YYEEEE. Deletions cut 0 bases from V and 7 bases from J, with 17 bases between. The CDR3 loop spans 17 amino acids. The CDR3 sequence is CASSLDRGLGWNSPLHF. The CDR3 DNA follows: TGTGCCAGCAGCTTGGATCGGGGCCTCGGGTGGAATTCACCCCTCCACTTT.

In DNA form, the CDR3 reads TGTGCCAGCAGCTTAAATTTGGTATTCAGGGGCACCGGGGAGCTGTTTTTT. It is translated as CASSLNLVFRGTGELFF. The chain links TRBV7-2 to TRBJ2-2, with D possibly TRBD1 on 6 matching bases. The CDR3 is 17 amino acids. Per germline, CDR1 SGHTA and CDR2 FQGNSA. Between the trimmed V and J ends, which lost 2 bases and 4 bases, there was a span of 17 bases.

CDR3 region: CASSPTGDDEKKSFPTNEKLFF. CDR3 nucleotides: TGTGCCAGCTCGCCGACAGGGGACGACGAGAAGAAGTCATTTCCAACTAATGAAAAACTGTTTTTT. The chain couples TRBV18 to TRBJ1-4; 8 bases are a match to TRBD1. The CDR3 length is 22 residues. Germline CDR1 reads KGHSH; CDR2 reads LQKENI. The J segment lost 0 bases and the V segment lost 6 bases, leaving 24 bases of the junction unmatched.

This chain joins TRBV5-1 and TRBJ2-7; D perhaps matches TRBD1 (6 bases). V lost 2 bases, J lost 0 bases, and 15 bases lay in between. Germline-derived CDR1 and CDR2 are SGHRS and YFSETQ. The CDR3 is made up of 16 amino acids. The CDR3 nucleotides read TGCGCCAGCAGCTTAGATACAGGGTTAAACTCCTACGAGCAGTACTTC. This encodes CASSLDTGLNSYEQYF.

This clone has a single count. This rearrangement joins TRBV5-6 to TRBJ2-7; 7 bases match TRBD1. Per germline, CDR1 SGHDT and CDR2 YYEEEE. Trimming cost V 3 bases and J 3 bases; bases outside gene matches: 9. The CDR3 consists of 15 residues. Here the CDR3 DNA reads TGTGCCAGCAGCTCTCCCGGGACAGTTAACTACGAGCAGTACTTC. This translates into CASSSPGTVNYEQYF.

The genes are TRBV7-9 and TRBJ2-7; D remains ambiguous. The V and J ends lost 2 bases and 0 bases respectively, with 11 bases between them. The V gene's germline CDR1 is SEHNR and CDR2 FQNEAQ (reference sequence). CDR3 length equals 15 residues. CDR3 coding DNA: TGTGCCAGCAGCTTAACCGGGCTCAGCTCCTACGAGCAGTACTTC. Translating gives CASSLTGLSSYEQYF.

This clone was seen just once. The chain employs TRBV5-4 and TRBJ1-2; TRBD1 matches 9 bases. The CDR3 extends over 13 amino acids. Losses at the gene ends were 9 bases for V and 14 bases for J; bases not matched to a gene: 17. The germline gives CDR1 SGHNT, CDR2 YYREEE (reference sequence). The CDR3 DNA reads TGTGCCATACAAGGGGGGGGACAGGGATCGGGTACCTTC. This encodes CAIQGGGQGSGTF.

CDR3 DNA: TGTGCCAGCAACCCGGATGGACAGGGGTTGTACGAGCAGTACTTC. Translating it yields CASNPDGQGLYEQYF. The chain uses TRBV4-2 and TRBJ2-7; 9 bases fit TRBD1. From germline, CDR1 is LGHNA and CDR2 YNFKEQ. The CDR3 has 15 amino acids. Trimming removed 7 bases from V and 4 bases from J; junction bases left unmatched: 11.

In its sample, this clone was seen a few times. V is TRBV7-9 and J is TRBJ1-1; 8 nucleotides match TRBD1. Germline V gene sequence: CDR1 SEHNR, CDR2 FQNEAQ (reference sequence). The CDR3 sequence is 17 residues long. With 11 bases clipped from V and 1 base from J, the junction kept 18 bases outside the gene matches. The CDR3 DNA follows: TGTGCCTCGTCAAGGGAGACAGGGGAAGAGGGGAACACTGAAGCTTTCTTT. Its protein product is CASSRETGEEGNTEAFF.